A single sample gave rise to the 28 T cell receptor beta chains below, sequenced in a study of T-cell reconstitution after alpha-beta-depleted transplantation in children. This sample's TCRbeta library carried unique molecular identifier barcodes. TCRdb ran MiXCR on the PCR reads and lists one entry per CDR3 protein. The sample holds a few hundred thousand distinct CDR3 sequences, 13% seen once. The material sequenced was PBMCs, mostly from graft donor cells, taken 360 days after TCRalphabeta/CD19-depleted stem cell transplant. The receptors come from a male patient under 18 who had a stem cell transplant for acute myeloid leukemia, so the T cells may come from the graft donor.

This clonotype was counted between two and nine times. V usage is TRBV29-1 and J usage is TRBJ2-5; TRBD1 agrees at 8 bases. CDR3 length: 16 amino acids. The germline V gene has CDR1 SQVTM and CDR2 ANQGSEA. With V trimmed by 7 bases and J by 2 bases, 15 bases remained unmatched. For the CDR3, the DNA is TGCAGCGCCGCTGGACTCGACAGGGGCGTTCAAGAGACCCAGTACTTC. Amino acid sequence: CSAAGLDRGVQETQYF. Variable domain in full (rest from reference TRBV29-1 and TRBJ2-5): SAVISQKPSRDICQRGTSLTIQCQVDSQVTMMFWYRQQPGQSLTLIATANQGSEATYESGFVIDKFPISRPNLTFSTLTVSNMSPEDSSIYLCSAAGLDRGVQETQYFGPGTRLLVL.

This chain uses TRBV6-1 with TRBJ2-1; D unresolved. Trimming left V 8 bases short and J 4 bases short, with 12 bases between. Per the germline V gene, CDR1 is MNHNS and CDR2 is SASEGT. This CDR3 has 13 amino acids. In DNA, the CDR3 is TGTGCCAGCCGACTCACAGCGTACAATGAGCAGTTCTTC. As protein: CASRLTAYNEQFF.

This clonotype was recorded at least ten times. V is TRBV7-6 and J is TRBJ2-2, with D possibly matching TRBD1 (5 bases). Trimming cost V 1 base and J 1 base, with 10 bases left between them. The CDR3 has 16 residues. Germline V lookup: CDR1 SGHVS, CDR2 FNYEAQ. The DNA of the CDR3 is TGTGCCAGCAGCTTAGGACAGACTCAGAACACCGGGGAGCTGTTTTTT. Residues: CASSLGQTQNTGELFF.

On this clonotype: The junction and the germline gene differ at one end; a read error may be behind it. The chain recombines TRBV13 with TRBJ2-5; perhaps D is TRBD1 or TRBD2 (9 bases each). Germline loops: CDR1 PRHDT, CDR2 FYEKMQ (reference sequence). The CDR3 is made up of 19 amino acids. The CDR3 DNA is TGTGCCATCAGCCCGGACAGGGGCCCCTTGACTAGCGGCCAAGAGACCCAGTACTTC. It yields the protein CAISPDRGPLTSGQETQYF.

The chain has TRBV3-1 and TRBJ2-1; D may be TRBD2 (6 bases). The CDR3 runs 14 residues. Germline V gene lookup returns CDR1 LGHDT and CDR2 YNNKEL (reference sequence). Trimming cost V 3 bases and J 8 bases, with 14 bases left between them. The CDR3: CASSQETSIHEQFF. CDR3 nucleotides: TGTGCCAGCAGCCAGGAGACTAGTATTCATGAGCAGTTCTTC.

This clonotype was observed many times. The V and J genes are TRBV7-9 and TRBJ2-7; 11 bases match TRBD2. V lost 1 base, J lost 5 bases, and 7 bases stayed unmatched. Looked up from germline, CDR1 is SEHNR and CDR2 is FQNEAQ (reference sequence). The CDR3 sequence is 16 residues long. CDR3 loop: CASSLDIAGGPDEQYF. The CDR3 DNA reads TGTGCCAGCAGCTTAGACATAGCGGGAGGGCCAGACGAGCAGTACTTC. Supplemented by reference TRBV7-9 and TRBJ2-7, the full variable domain reads DTGVSQNPRHKITKRGQNVTFRCDPISEHNRLYWYRQTLGQGPEFLTYFQNEAQLEKSRLLSDRFSAERPKGSFSTLEIQRTEQGDSAMYLCASSLDIAGGPDEQYFGPGTRLTVT.

The chain joins TRBV28 to TRBJ2-2, with D perhaps TRBD2 (5 bases). Germline CDR1 is MDHEN and CDR2 is SYDVKM. V shed 8 bases and J shed 8 bases, with 9 bases lying between them. The CDR3 runs 11 residues. In DNA form, the CDR3 reads TGTGCCAGCGAGACGGGAGGGGAGCTGTTTTTT. It yields the protein CASETGGELFF.

V usage is TRBV12-3 or TRBV12-4 and J usage is TRBJ2-7, with a tentative D call TRBD1 (6 bases). V was clipped by 8 bases and J by 0 bases, with 14 bases between them. The CDR3 totals 14 residues. The CDR3 nucleotides read TGTGCCAGCGCCCCAGGGGTGAGCTCCTACGAGCAGTACTTC. Translated: CASAPGVSSYEQYF.

This clonotype appeared a few times. The V call is TRBV6-1, the J call TRBJ1-5, with no clear D. The germline CDR1 and CDR2 sequences are MNHNS and SASEGT. V gave up 5 bases and J gave up 4 bases, with 18 bases separating them. The CDR3 is 16 amino acids. The CDR3 sequence is CASSKPGPLSNQPQHF. The CDR3 bases are TGTGCCAGCAGTAAACCGGGTCCCTTAAGTAATCAGCCCCAGCATTTT.

This clonotype was counted many times. The rearrangement joins TRBV5-1 to TRBJ2-1, with TRBD1 as a possible D gene (6 bases). The CDR3 length is 14 residues. From germline, CDR1 is SGHRS and CDR2 YFSETQ. V was pared by 2 bases and J by 8 bases, with 14 bases between. This CDR3 reads CASSLVRGIDEQFF. The CDR3 region has the DNA TGCGCCAGCAGCTTAGTGAGGGGGATCGATGAGCAGTTCTTC.

To note about this clonotype: Sequence at one end of the junction differs from germline and may be a read error. The chain links TRBV12-3 or TRBV12-4 to TRBJ2-3, with TRBD2 matching 8 bases. The CDR3 contains 11 residues. DNA of the CDR3: TGTGCCAGCAGTCTAAGCGGGAGAGCGCATTTT. Its translation is CASSLSGRAHF.

This clonotype was detected ten times or more. The V and J genes are TRBV29-1 and TRBJ2-5; D call uncertain. This CDR3 has 14 residues. Germline V gives CDR1 SQVTM, CDR2 ANQGSEA. V gave up 2 bases and J gave up 0 bases, with 10 bases separating them. The CDR3 bases are TGCAGCGTTGAAAAGGCCCAGTACCAAGAGACCCAGTACTTC. It encodes CSVEKAQYQETQYF.

V and J are TRBV4-2 and TRBJ1-5, with D perhaps matching TRBD1 (5 bases). Germline V gives CDR1 LGHNA, CDR2 YNFKEQ. The CDR3 sequence is 16 residues long. The germline V and J ends were trimmed by 1 base and 3 bases, with 13 bases remaining between them. CDR3 in amino acids: CASSQVAGPINQPQHF. CDR3 nucleotides: TGTGCCAGCAGCCAAGTAGCAGGGCCGATCAATCAGCCCCAGCATTTT.

On this clonotype itself: The final CDR3 position lacks the conserved phenylalanine or tryptophan, pointing to a likely read error. The DNA is omitted, as the CDR3 cannot be located on it reliably, and the CDR3 follows TCRdb's listing. This chain joins TRBV7-9 and TRBJ1-1; TRBD1 is the table's D call and was not checked against the DNA. The CDR3 length is 16 residues, termini included. CDR1 is SEHNR and CDR2 is FQNEAQ in the germline V gene (reference sequence). CDR3 loop: CASSLGVGTGDTEALY.

This clonotype was picked up a small number of times. This chain uses TRBV20-1 with TRBJ1-1, with 11 bases fitting TRBD1. The junction had 16 bases not matched to a gene; V was cut back by 6 bases and J by 4 bases. CDR1 is DFQATT, CDR2 SNEGSKA, per germline (reference sequence). The CDR3 sequence is 17 residues long. The CDR3 is CSAQIWTGGAFTTEAFF. In DNA, the CDR3 is TGCAGTGCCCAGATTTGGACAGGGGGCGCGTTTACCACTGAAGCTTTCTTT.

V and J are TRBV11-1 and TRBJ2-1; TRBD2 aligns across 15 bases. V lost 5 bases and J lost 9; bases outside the gene matches: 14. Germline values: CDR1 SGHAT, CDR2 FQDESV (reference sequence). The CDR3 is 18 amino acids. The CDR3 loop is CASSTNLWTSGRALEQFF. DNA of the CDR3: TGTGCCAGCAGCACAAACCTTTGGACTAGCGGGAGGGCCCTTGAGCAGTTCTTC. The variable domain in full, completed from reference TRBV11-1 and TRBJ2-1, reads EAEVAQSPRYKITEKSQAVAFWCDPISGHATLYWYRQILGQGPELLVQFQDESVVDDSQLPKDRFSAERLKGVDSTLKIQPAELGDSAMYLCASSTNLWTSGRALEQFFGPGTRLTVL.

This clonotype was observed a few times. CDR3 residues: CASSQAQGSNYGYTF. The CDR3 DNA follows: TGTGCCAGCAGCCAAGCCCAGGGGTCTAACTATGGCTACACCTTC. The genes are TRBV4-2 and TRBJ1-2; tentative D call: TRBD1 (6 bases). This CDR3 has 15 amino acids. Per germline, CDR1 LGHNA and CDR2 YNFKEQ. Trimming pared 1 base from V and 0 bases from J, leaving 9 bases between.

The chain links TRBV7-2 to TRBJ2-5, with 10 bases identical to TRBD2. CDR3 size: 17 residues. Germline lookup yields CDR1 SGHTA and CDR2 FQGNSA. V was clipped by 5 bases and J by 4 bases; unmatched bases: 13. The CDR3 DNA reads TGTGCCAGCAGCGTCCGGCTCCTAGCGGGAGTGAGAGAGACCCAGTACTTC. Its protein is CASSVRLLAGVRETQYF.

This chain joins TRBV6-2 or TRBV6-3 and TRBJ2-5; the D gene is possibly TRBD2 (5 bases). The length of the CDR3 is 19 residues. Germline loops: CDR1 MNHEY, CDR2 SVGEGT. Trimming shortened V by 0 bases and J by 1 base, and 21 bases separated the two germline ends. Here the CDR3 reads CASSYSSPPGMTIQETQYF. In nucleotides, the CDR3 is TGTGCCAGCAGTTACTCGAGCCCGCCGGGGATGACTATCCAAGAGACCCAGTACTTC.

The genes are TRBV9 and TRBJ2-5; D unresolved. The V gene's germline CDR1 is SGDLS and CDR2 YYNGEE. CDR3 length: 14 amino acids. V was shortened by 0 bases and J by 1 base, with 7 bases between the two germline ends. Here the CDR3 reads CASSVGDGQETQYF. CDR3 DNA: TGTGCCAGCAGCGTAGGCGACGGCCAAGAGACCCAGTACTTC.

Only a few counts were recorded for this clonotype. This rearrangement joins TRBV20-1 to TRBJ2-3; 7 bases line up with TRBD2. This CDR3 has 15 residues. The ends lost 3 bases at V and 1 base at J; junction bases unmatched: 7. Germline CDR1 is DFQATT and CDR2 is SNEGSKA (reference sequence). CDR3 sequence: CSASLSAGGTDTQYF. The CDR3 DNA follows: TGCAGTGCTAGTTTGTCGGCGGGGGGCACAGATACGCAGTATTTT.

The chain is built from TRBV13 and TRBJ2-3; TRBD1 matches 7 bases. The CDR3 length is 19 residues. Germline CDR1 PRHDT, CDR2 FYEKMQ (reference sequence). V shed 5 bases and J 5 bases; nucleotides not matched to a gene: 22. CDR3 residues: CASSPQPSTGIGRKDTQYF. The CDR3 DNA reads as TGTGCCAGCAGCCCCCAGCCGTCGACAGGGATTGGTAGGAAAGATACGCAGTATTTT.

This clonotype was observed many times. The rearrangement links TRBV5-1 to TRBJ2-3; weak D call: TRBD1 (6 bases). CDR1 is SGHRS and CDR2 is YFSETQ in the germline V gene. V was shortened by 2 bases and J by 5 bases, with 12 bases between the two germline ends. The CDR3 length is 14 residues. CDR3 residues: CASSLTGYLDTQYF. CDR3 coding DNA: TGCGCCAGCAGCTTAACAGGGTACTTAGATACGCAGTATTTT.

V gene TRBV29-1 combines with J gene TRBJ2-1, with 9 bases that match TRBD2. Germline V gives CDR1 SQVTM, CDR2 ANQGSEA. The CDR3 sequence is 14 residues long. Trimming removed 6 bases from V and 2 bases from J; junction bases left unmatched: 5. The CDR3 DNA is TGCAGCGTGGCGGCTAGCGGGACCTACAATGAGCAGTTCTTC. Its translation: CSVAASGTYNEQFF.

This clonotype came up many times. This rearrangement joins TRBV7-2 to TRBJ2-3; the match to TRBD2 covers 7 bases. The ends lost 5 bases at V and 6 bases at J; junction bases unmatched: 2. The CDR3 runs to 12 residues. CDR1 is SGHTA, CDR2 FQGNSA, per germline. CDR3 sequence: CASSPGGDTQYF. CDR3 DNA: TGTGCCAGCAGCCCCGGGGGGGATACGCAGTATTTT.

The CDR3 sequence: CASSLVQGSGELFF. The CDR3 DNA reads TGCGCCAGCAGCTTGGTGCAGGGGTCCGGGGAGCTGTTTTTT. This chain connects TRBV5-1 to TRBJ2-2; tentatively, D is TRBD1 (6 bases). V dropped 0 bases and J dropped 6 bases, with 9 bases sitting between them. The CDR3 contains 14 residues. In germline, CDR1 is SGHRS, CDR2 YFSETQ.

The genes are TRBV27 and TRBJ2-1; tentatively, D is TRBD1 (7 bases). Looked up from germline, CDR1 is MNHEY and CDR2 is SMNVEV (reference sequence). V was cut by 5 bases and J by 4 bases, with 15 bases left in between. CDR3 length: 15 amino acids. For the CDR3, the DNA is TGTGCCAGCAGTCCTGACAGGGAGGAATACAATGAGCAGTTCTTC. This sequence encodes CASSPDREEYNEQFF.

This clonotype was picked up a small number of times. This chain joins TRBV9 and TRBJ2-5; D gene ambiguous. Deletions cut 2 bases from V and 5 bases from J, with 16 bases between. Germline V CDR1 and CDR2: SGDLS, YYNGEE. CDR3 length: 15 amino acids. This CDR3 reads CASSVGVENRETQYF. The CDR3 DNA reads as TGTGCCAGCAGCGTCGGTGTCGAGAATCGGGAGACCCAGTACTTC.